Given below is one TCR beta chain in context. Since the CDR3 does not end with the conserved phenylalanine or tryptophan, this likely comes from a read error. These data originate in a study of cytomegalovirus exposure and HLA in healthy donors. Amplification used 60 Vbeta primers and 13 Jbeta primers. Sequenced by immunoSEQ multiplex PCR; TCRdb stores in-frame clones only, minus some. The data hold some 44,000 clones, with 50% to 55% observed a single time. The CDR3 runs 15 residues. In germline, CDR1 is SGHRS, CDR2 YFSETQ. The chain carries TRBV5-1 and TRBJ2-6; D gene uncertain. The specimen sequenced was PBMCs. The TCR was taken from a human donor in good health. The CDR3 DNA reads TGCGTCAGCAGCTTGGTTTCTTCCAGGGCCAACGTCCTGACTTCC. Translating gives CVSSLVSSRANVLTS.